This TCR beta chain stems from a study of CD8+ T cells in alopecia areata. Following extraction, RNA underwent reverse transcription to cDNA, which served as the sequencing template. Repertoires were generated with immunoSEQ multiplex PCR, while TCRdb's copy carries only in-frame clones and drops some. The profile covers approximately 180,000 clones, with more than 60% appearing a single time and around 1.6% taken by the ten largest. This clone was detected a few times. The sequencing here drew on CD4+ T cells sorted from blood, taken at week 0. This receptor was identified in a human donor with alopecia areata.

The DNA of the CDR3 is TGTGCCTGGAGCGATCCGGGACGGAGGTATAATTCACCCCTCCACTTT. Translating it yields CAWSDPGRRYNSPLHF. V is TRBV30 and J is TRBJ1-6, with TRBD1 as a possible D gene (5 bases). Germline CDR1 and CDR2: GTSNPN and SVGIG (reference sequence). This CDR3 has 16 amino acids. The ends were cut back, 3 bases at V and 4 bases at J, with 16 bases in the middle.